Sequencing of this T cell receptor beta chain was carried out in a study of shared clonotypes between healthy human individuals. Germline V gene lookup returns CDR1 LGHNA and CDR2 YNFKEQ. After removal of 1 base from V and 4 bases from J, the junction contained 3 bases not matched to a gene. The CDR3 runs 15 residues. Several immunoSEQ plates received, in even portions, the genomic DNA of each subset. The method was immunoSEQ multiplex PCR; TCRdb's version includes in-frame clones alone and lacks a portion of them. The repertoire holds a few million clones, over 85% seen once, with more than 1.5% in the top ten. CD45RO-negative, CCR7-positively selected cells formed the naive CD8 fraction, excluding terminally differentiated effector memory CD45RA+ cells.

The J gene is TRBJ2-2, the V gene TRBV4-2; 7 bases agree with TRBD2. Sequencing was carried out using naive CD8+ T cells from PBMCs. This sequence was found in a man between 18 and 29 years old in good health. Some clones in this sample may be carry-over from other donors' samples. CDR3 residues: CASSQAGGSTGELFF. CDR3 nucleotide sequence: TGTGCCAGCAGCCAAGCAGGCGGGAGCACCGGGGAGCTGTTTTTT.